A single count supports the clone carrying this T cell receptor (beta chain). Its specificity is unknown. This entry comes from a study of shared clonotypes between healthy human individuals. Overall study results and limits: Against clonotypes common to all four donors, non-shared ones had lower generation probabilities.

Unmatched junction bases numbered 10, after V lost 2 bases and J lost 4 bases. The CDR3 totals 16 residues. The V gene's germline CDR1 is SQVTM and CDR2 ANQGSEA. Here immunoSEQ multiplex PCR was the method, and the copy in TCRdb shows in-frame clones only, minus some. The data contain 1.6 million or so clones, approximately 98.5% of them seen just once; the ten biggest clones take up approximately 0.4%. This TCR came from a man aged 30 to 45 in good health. The sequenced sample consisted of naive CD4+ T cells sorted from blood. The subset is: CD45RA+ positively selected. This chain uses TRBV29-1 with TRBJ2-5; 10 bases are a match to TRBD2. The CDR3 nucleotides are TGCAGCGTTGAACCCTTCCTAGCGGGAGTGTCAGAGACCCAGTACTTC. It encodes CSVEPFLAGVSETQYF. Based on the CDR3 plus reference TRBV29-1 and TRBJ2-5, the full variable domain is SAVISQKPSRDICQRGTSLTIQCQVDSQVTMMFWYRQQPGQSLTLIATANQGSEATYESGFVIDKFPISRPNLTFSTLTVSNMSPEDSSIYLCSVEPFLAGVSETQYFGPGTRLLVL.